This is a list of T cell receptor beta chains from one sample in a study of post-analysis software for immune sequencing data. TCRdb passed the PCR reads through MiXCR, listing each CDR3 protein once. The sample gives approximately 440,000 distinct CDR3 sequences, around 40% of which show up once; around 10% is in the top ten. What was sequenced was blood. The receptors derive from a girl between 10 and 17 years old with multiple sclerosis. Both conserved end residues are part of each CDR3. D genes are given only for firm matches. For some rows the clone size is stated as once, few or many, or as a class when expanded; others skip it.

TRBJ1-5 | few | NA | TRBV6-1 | CASSPWGAGWNIGQPQHF | TGTGCCAGCAGTCCGTGGGGGGCAGGGTGGAATATTGGCCAGCCCCAGCATTTT
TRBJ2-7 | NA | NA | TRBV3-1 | CASSQVEGMMAYEQYF | TGTGCCAGCAGCCAAGTGGAGGGGATGATGGCCTACGAGCAGTACTTC
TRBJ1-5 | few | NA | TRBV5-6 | CASSLSATAGNQPQHF | TGTGCCAGCAGCTTGTCGGCGACAGCCGGCAATCAGCCCCAGCATTTT
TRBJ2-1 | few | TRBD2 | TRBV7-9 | CASRPTSGSSYNEQFF | TGTGCCAGCAGGCCCACTAGCGGCAGCTCCTACAATGAGCAGTTCTTC
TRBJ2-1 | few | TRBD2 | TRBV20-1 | CSARDAGLGGAEQFF | TGCAGTGCTAGAGATGCGGGACTAGGGGGAGCGGAGCAGTTCTTC
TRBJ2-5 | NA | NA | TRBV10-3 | CAISVEGLETQYF | TGTGCCATCAGTGTCGAAGGGTTAGAGACCCAGTACTTC
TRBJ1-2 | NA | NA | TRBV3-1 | CASSHGFGSTTNYGYTF | TGTGCCAGTAGCCATGGGTTCGGGAGTACCACTAACTATGGCTACACCTTC
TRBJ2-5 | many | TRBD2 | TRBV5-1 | CASSPGTSGQETQYF | TGTGCCAGCAGTCCCGGGACTAGCGGACAAGAGACCCAGTACTTC
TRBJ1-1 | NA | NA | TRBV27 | CASSYGGAQGVTEAFF | TGTGCCAGCAGTTACGGGGGCGCGCAAGGTGTCACTGAAGCTTTCTTT
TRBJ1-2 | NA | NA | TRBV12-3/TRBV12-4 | CASSFIQGSGGGYTF | TGTGCCAGCAGTTTTATTCAGGGATCAGGTGGTGGCTACACCTTC
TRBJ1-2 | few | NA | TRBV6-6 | CASITGGDYGYTF | TGTGCCAGCATTACGGGGGGTGACTATGGCTACACCTTC
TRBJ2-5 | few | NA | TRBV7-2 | CASSRLGAQETQYF | TGTGCCAGCAGCCGTTTGGGGGCCCAAGAGACCCAGTACTTC
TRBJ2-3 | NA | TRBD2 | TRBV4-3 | CASSQEGNPAGGSDTQYF | TGCGCCAGCAGCCAAGAAGGGAACCCAGCGGGAGGTTCCGATACGCAGTATTTT
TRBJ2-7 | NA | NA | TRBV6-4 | CASSEEPGRTGGEQYF | TGTGCCAGCAGCGAGGAACCGGGACGCACTGGAGGGGAGCAGTACTTC
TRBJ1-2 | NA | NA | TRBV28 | CASATIYGYTF | TGTGCCAGCGCTACGATCTATGGCTACACCTTC
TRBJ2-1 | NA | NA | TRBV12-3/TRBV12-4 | CASSFLRINEQFF | TGTGCCAGCAGTTTTTTAAGGATCAATGAGCAGTTCTTC
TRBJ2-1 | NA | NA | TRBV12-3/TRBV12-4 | CASSLRREQFF | TGTGCCAGCAGTTTGCGACGGGAGCAGTTCTTC
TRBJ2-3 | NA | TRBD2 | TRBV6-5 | CASSYSRSGRGTDTQYF | TGTGCCAGCAGTTACTCCCGTAGCGGGAGAGGCACAGATACGCAGTATTTT
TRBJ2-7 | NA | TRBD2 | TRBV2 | CASRTAGSSYNEQYF | TGTGCCAGCAGAACAGCGGGGAGCTCCTACAATGAGCAGTACTTC
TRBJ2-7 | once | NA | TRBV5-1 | CASSGGKASEQYF | TGCGCCAGCAGTGGCGGGAAAGCTTCCGAGCAGTACTTC
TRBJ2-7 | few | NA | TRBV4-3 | CASSQAGGKIPEQYF | TGCGCCAGCAGCCAAGCTGGCGGGAAAATCCCCGAGCAGTACTTC
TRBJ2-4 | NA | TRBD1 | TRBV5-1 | CASSYGGQGSAKNIQYF | TGCGCCAGCAGCTACGGAGGACAGGGGTCGGCCAAAAACATTCAGTACTTC
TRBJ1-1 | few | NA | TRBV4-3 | CASSQDVMNTEAFF | TGCGCCAGCAGCCAAGATGTGATGAATACTGAAGCTTTCTTT